A selection of T cell receptor beta chains follows, all from one sample in a study of response to subunit inactivated influenza vaccine. Via MiXCR, TCRdb re-called the RT-PCR reads, giving one row per CDR3 protein. The sample consists of under 200,000 distinct CDR3 sequences, about 12% of them appearing once. The data also belong to a second study, concerning T cells expressing NK-cell markers.

The sequences come from CD8+ T cells sorted from PBMCs, collected about 11 days after vaccination. The source of these receptors is a man over 45 who received an inactivated influenza vaccine. Both conserved end residues are part of each CDR3. D genes are given only for firm matches. Expanded clones get a size class; other rows say once, few or many, or leave the size out.

abundance: -; d_gene: -; len: 14; v_gene: TRBV6-5; j_gene: TRBJ2-5; CDR3nt: TGTGCCAGCAGTTACTCGGCCGGAGTGGAGACCCAGTACTTC; CDR3aa: CASSYSAGVETQYF
abundance: -; d_gene: -; len: 14; v_gene: TRBV10-3; j_gene: TRBJ1-1; CDR3nt: TGTGCCATCAGTGTTACGGCGGAAAACACTGAAGCTTTCTTT; CDR3aa: CAISVTAENTEAFF
abundance: few; d_gene: -; len: 13; v_gene: TRBV29-1; j_gene: TRBJ2-1; CDR3nt: TGCAGCGTTGAAATCCTAGCCTGGAATGAGCAGTTCTTC; CDR3aa: CSVEILAWNEQFF
abundance: many; d_gene: -; len: 13; v_gene: TRBV7-6; j_gene: TRBJ2-1; CDR3nt: TGTGCCAGCAGCCTATCTTTAAACAATGAGCAGTTCTTC; CDR3aa: CASSLSLNNEQFF
abundance: few; d_gene: TRBD2; len: 18; v_gene: TRBV6-2/TRBV6-3; j_gene: TRBJ2-1; CDR3nt: TGTGCCAGCAGTATACAGGAATTTCTAGCGGGAGTTAACAATGAGCAGTTCTTC; CDR3aa: CASSIQEFLAGVNNEQFF
abundance: few; d_gene: -; len: 13; v_gene: TRBV6-6; j_gene: TRBJ1-2; CDR3nt: TGTGCCAGCAGTTACTTAGGGGGAGATGGCTACACCTTC; CDR3aa: CASSYLGGDGYTF
abundance: -; d_gene: TRBD1; len: 16; v_gene: TRBV6-1; j_gene: TRBJ1-2; CDR3nt: TGTGCCAGCAGTCAGGGCTGGGCAGGGGGTGGATATGGCTACACCTTC; CDR3aa: CASSQGWAGGGYGYTF
abundance: few; d_gene: -; len: 15; v_gene: TRBV29-1; j_gene: TRBJ2-5; CDR3nt: TGCAGCGTTGATGGCTCAGGGATATCGTCGGAGACCCAGTACTTC; CDR3aa: CSVDGSGISSETQYF
abundance: few; d_gene: -; len: 15; v_gene: TRBV28; j_gene: TRBJ2-5; CDR3nt: TGTGCCAGCAGTTTGAGTACAGCCCTCCGGGAGACCCAGTACTTC; CDR3aa: CASSLSTALRETQYF
abundance: -; d_gene: TRBD2; len: 14; v_gene: TRBV12-3/TRBV12-4; j_gene: TRBJ2-3; CDR3nt: TGTGCCAGCACCAAGGGACTAGCAAGAGATACGCAGTATTTT; CDR3aa: CASTKGLARDTQYF
abundance: -; d_gene: -; len: 15; v_gene: TRBV7-8; j_gene: TRBJ2-1; CDR3nt: TGTGCCAGCAGCTTACAGGGGTTACCCTACAATGAGCAGTTCTTC; CDR3aa: CASSLQGLPYNEQFF
abundance: -; d_gene: -; len: 16; v_gene: TRBV7-6; j_gene: TRBJ1-3; CDR3nt: TGTGCCAGCAGCTTAGTGGGGTGGGACGTCGGAAACACCATATATTTT; CDR3aa: CASSLVGWDVGNTIYF
abundance: many; d_gene: TRBD2; len: 16; v_gene: TRBV27; j_gene: TRBJ2-3; CDR3nt: TGTGCCAGCAGTCCGTCTAGCGGGGGGGCCGATGATACGCAGTATTTT; CDR3aa: CASSPSSGGADDTQYF
abundance: -; d_gene: -; len: 15; v_gene: TRBV4-3; j_gene: TRBJ1-1; CDR3nt: TGCGCCAGCAGCCAAGCCCTCACGGGGAGCACTGAAGCTTTCTTT; CDR3aa: CASSQALTGSTEAFF
abundance: -; d_gene: TRBD2; len: 14; v_gene: TRBV19; j_gene: TRBJ2-7; CDR3nt: TGTGCCAGTAGTATGGGAGGGGTTTCCTACGAGCAGTACTTC; CDR3aa: CASSMGGVSYEQYF
abundance: -; d_gene: -; len: 14; v_gene: TRBV20-1; j_gene: TRBJ1-2; CDR3nt: TGCAGTGCTAGAGATGGCTCTGGTCAGGGGGGCTACACCTTC; CDR3aa: CSARDGSGQGGYTF
abundance: -; d_gene: TRBD2; len: 12; v_gene: TRBV19; j_gene: TRBJ2-5; CDR3nt: TGTGCCAGTCGGGGGGTGTACGAGACCCAGTACTTC; CDR3aa: CASRGVYETQYF
abundance: few; d_gene: -; len: 14; v_gene: TRBV15; j_gene: TRBJ2-7; CDR3nt: TGTGCCACCAGCAGAGCAGGGGTCTCCTACGAGCAGTACTTC; CDR3aa: CATSRAGVSYEQYF
abundance: -; d_gene: TRBD1; len: 16; v_gene: TRBV7-9; j_gene: TRBJ2-1; CDR3nt: TGTGCCAGCCCCCGAGACAGGGAGATCTCCTACAATGAGCAGTTCTTC; CDR3aa: CASPRDREISYNEQFF
abundance: few; d_gene: -; len: 12; v_gene: TRBV2; j_gene: TRBJ1-1; CDR3nt: TGTGCCAGCAGGGTCAGGGCAAGAGAAGCTTTCTTT; CDR3aa: CASRVRAREAFF
abundance: -; d_gene: TRBD1; len: 15; v_gene: TRBV3-1; j_gene: TRBJ2-7; CDR3nt: TGTGCCACCAGCCAAGGAACGACAGGGTGGATCGAGCAGTACTTC; CDR3aa: CATSQGTTGWIEQYF
abundance: -; d_gene: TRBD2; len: 15; v_gene: TRBV6-2/TRBV6-3; j_gene: TRBJ2-1; CDR3nt: TGTGCCAGCAGTTACTTTACTAGCGGGAGTAGCGAGCAGTTCTTC; CDR3aa: CASSYFTSGSSEQFF
abundance: -; d_gene: TRBD2; len: 13; v_gene: TRBV12-3/TRBV12-4; j_gene: TRBJ2-7; CDR3nt: TGTGCCAGCAGCCTGACTAGCGGGGGTGAGCAGTACTTC; CDR3aa: CASSLTSGGEQYF
abundance: few; d_gene: -; len: 13; v_gene: TRBV29-1; j_gene: TRBJ1-5; CDR3nt: TGCAGCGTTGGAGGTTTTAGCAATCAGCCCCAGCATTTT; CDR3aa: CSVGGFSNQPQHF
abundance: -; d_gene: TRBD2; len: 13; v_gene: TRBV11-2; j_gene: TRBJ2-7; CDR3nt: TGTGCCAGCAGCTACGGACTAGCTCACGAGCAGTACTTC; CDR3aa: CASSYGLAHEQYF
abundance: -; d_gene: -; len: 11; v_gene: TRBV29-1; j_gene: TRBJ2-7; CDR3nt: TGCAGCGTTGGAATTTTGTACGAGCAGTACTTC; CDR3aa: CSVGILYEQYF